The 11 T cell receptor beta chains in this list originate from one sample, sequenced in a study of blood T cell repertoires in COVID-19. The protocol was immunoSEQ multiplex PCR, while the TCRdb copy is restricted to in-frame clones and leaves out a portion. The table lists around 60,000 clones, around four fifths of them singletons. Input material: peripheral blood. The receptors come from an older man with acute or convalescent COVID-19.

This chain joins TRBV4-2 and TRBJ1-6, with 7 bases that match TRBD1. The CDR3 has 15 residues. CDR1 and CDR2 from the germline V gene are LGHNA and YNFKEQ. Germline trimming cut 0 bases from V and 8 bases from J; bases unmatched to any gene: 4. CDR3 residues: CASSQEHRGHSPLHF. Written as DNA, the CDR3 is TGTGCCAGCAGCCAAGAGCACAGGGGCCATTCACCCCTCCACTTT.

This clone was observed once. The rearrangement uses TRBV7-9 and TRBJ2-1; TRBD1 matches 12 bases. V shed 5 bases and J 5 bases; nucleotides not matched to a gene: 7. The germline V gene encodes CDR1 SEHNR and CDR2 FQNEAQ (reference sequence). The CDR3 extends over 16 amino acids. CDR3 loop: CASSNRDRGPDNEQFF. The DNA for the CDR3 is TGTGCCAGCAGCAACCGGGACAGGGGGCCGGACAATGAGCAGTTCTTC.

The chain employs TRBV6-2 or TRBV6-3 and TRBJ2-7, with TRBD1 as a possible D gene (6 bases). The CDR3 is 14 amino acids. Germline CDR1 MNHEY, CDR2 SVGEGT. V lost 5 bases and J lost 4, with 15 bases in between. The CDR3 here is CASSRGQRKYEQYF. CDR3 bases: TGTGCCAGCAGTAGAGGACAGCGAAAGTACGAGCAGTACTTC.

V is TRBV30 and J is TRBJ1-4; D gene unclear. This CDR3 comprises 15 residues. Trimming shortened V by 3 bases and J by 4 bases, and 15 bases separated the two germline ends. From germline, CDR1 is GTSNPN and CDR2 SVGIG (reference sequence). The CDR3 here is CAWREGSSRNEKLFF. Here the CDR3 DNA reads TGTGCCTGGAGGGAAGGGAGCTCGCGTAATGAAAAACTGTTTTTT.

V usage is TRBV7-4 and J usage is TRBJ2-1; 7 bases align to TRBD2. With 5 bases clipped from V and 3 bases from J, the junction kept 10 bases outside the gene matches. The germline CDR1 and CDR2 sequences are SGHVT and SQSDAQ. This CDR3 has 16 amino acids. CDR3: CASSPSAGLIYNEQFF. The CDR3 DNA sequence: TGTGCCAGCAGCCCTTCAGCGGGACTAATCTACAATGAGCAGTTCTTC.

This clone was seen a handful of times. The gene calls are TRBV18 and TRBJ1-5; D perhaps matches TRBD1 (5 bases). Germline V gives CDR1 KGHSH, CDR2 LQKENI. The CDR3 spans 14 residues. V lost 2 bases to trimming and J lost 3 bases, with 8 bases between them. The CDR3 DNA follows: TGTGCCAGCTCACCAACAGGCCTCAATCAGCCCCAGCATTTT. Its translation: CASSPTGLNQPQHF.

The chain is built from TRBV5-1 and TRBJ2-2, with 8 bases identical to TRBD1. The CDR3 spans 16 residues. V lost 5 bases, J lost 1 base, and 7 bases stayed unmatched. In germline, CDR1 is SGHRS, CDR2 YFSETQ. The CDR3 region has the DNA TGCGCCAGCAGGCAACCCGGGACAGGGAACACCGGGGAGCTGTTTTTT. It is translated as CASRQPGTGNTGELFF.

The rearrangement uses TRBV6-2 or TRBV6-3 and TRBJ1-5, with D perhaps TRBD1 (6 bases). CDR1 and CDR2 (germline): MNHEY, SVGEGT. The ends were cut back, 5 bases at V and 3 bases at J, with 17 bases in the middle. CDR3 length: 16 amino acids. As DNA, the CDR3 is TGTGCCAGCAGTCCGACCGCCAGGGGCCTCAATCAGCCCCAGCATTTT. It encodes CASSPTARGLNQPQHF.

This clone has just one count. The V gene is TRBV10-3, the J gene TRBJ1-1; possibly TRBD1 for D (5 bases). Germline V CDR1 and CDR2: ENHRY, SYGVKD. Deletions cut 4 bases from V and 3 bases from J, with 9 bases between. The CDR3 contains 13 residues. The CDR3 region has the DNA TGTGCCATCAGTGTAAAACAGGACACTGAAGCTTTCTTT. It yields the protein CAISVKQDTEAFF.

J is TRBJ1-2 and V is TRBV23-1; 7 nucleotides agree with TRBD1. TRBV23-1 belongs to the ORF category, with a function that is uncertain. This CDR3 is 15 amino acids long. Trimming at V came to 7 bases and at J to 7 bases, leaving 15 bases not matched to a gene. The DNA of the CDR3 is TGCGCCAGCACCCACTTAGGACAGGCGAACCTTGGCTACACCTTC. It encodes CASTHLGQANLGYTF.

The gene calls are TRBV5-1 and TRBJ1-1; D gene ambiguous. This CDR3 spans 16 amino acids. Germline-derived CDR1 and CDR2 are SGHRS and YFSETQ. The V end lost 0 bases, the J end lost 0 bases, and 12 bases lay between the germline ends. CDR3 protein: CASSLEAGNLNTEAFF. In DNA, the CDR3 is TGCGCCAGCAGCTTGGAGGCAGGCAATTTGAACACTGAAGCTTTCTTT.